The 9 T cell receptor beta chains below all came from one sample that was sequenced in a study of spatial heterogeneity in lung cancer. MiXCR, applied by TCRdb to the 5' RACE reads, yields one record per CDR3 protein. The table lists around 8,100 distinct CDR3 sequences, around 13% of them singletons, with approximately 10% in the top ten. These receptors lack a known antigen. Findings and limits, study-wide: Intratumoral expanded alpha and beta TCR counts were found to track tumor mutation counts.

Regarding time point: sample taken at primary tumor resection. The source material was lung tumor tissue, sampled at surgery. These TCRs come from a male donor with early-stage non-small cell lung cancer.

This clonotype was observed at least ten times. A library prepared for alpha chains yielded this beta chain as an off-target read; its size is of little meaning. J is TRBJ2-7 and V is TRBV27, with 9 bases identical to TRBD1. Germline V gene lookup returns CDR1 MNHEY and CDR2 SMNVEV (reference sequence). Trimming cost V 6 bases and J 8 bases; bases outside gene matches: 5. The CDR3 totals 12 residues. CDR3 region: CASRKQGAKQYF. CDR3 in DNA: TGTGCCAGCAGGAAACAGGGGGCGAAGCAGTACTTC.

There are many counts of this clonotype. This beta chain came through as a stray read in a library set up for alpha chains, and its size says little. The rearrangement joins TRBV20-1 to TRBJ2-5, with D possibly TRBD1 on 5 matching bases. V was clipped by 5 bases and J by 4 bases, with 14 bases between them. CDR1 and CDR2 (germline): DFQATT, SNEGSKA (reference sequence). This CDR3 spans 13 amino acids. The CDR3 DNA sequence: TGCAGTGCTCCCCGCAGGGCTGGAGAGACCCAGTACTTC. As protein: CSAPRRAGETQYF.

Ten or more counts support this clonotype. A library prepared for alpha chains yielded this beta chain as an off-target read; its size is of little meaning. The chain has TRBV20-1 and TRBJ2-7; 8 nucleotides align to TRBD1. Germline loops: CDR1 DFQATT, CDR2 SNEGSKA (reference sequence). CDR3 size: 15 residues. The trim removed 4 bases at V and 7 bases at J, leaving 15 bases unmatched. The CDR3: CSAKLPGQVLLEQYF. The CDR3 nucleotides read TGCAGTGCTAAGCTGCCGGGACAGGTTCTCTTGGAGCAGTACTTC.

This clonotype is medium-sized (0.01 to 0.1%) within its sample. Found in a library prepared for alpha chains, this beta chain is an off-target read, and its abundance has little meaning. V usage is TRBV7-8 and J usage is TRBJ2-3; TRBD2 matches at 9 bases. V shed 1 base and J 1 base; nucleotides not matched to a gene: 9. The CDR3 is made up of 18 amino acids. Germline V lookup: CDR1 SGHVS, CDR2 FQNEAQ. This CDR3 is CASSLVGSGRYRTDTQYF. In nucleotides, the CDR3 is TGTGCCAGCAGCTTAGTCGGTAGCGGGAGATACCGCACAGATACGCAGTATTTT.

In regard to this clonotype: This beta chain slipped into a library made for alpha chains as a stray read, so its size is not meaningful. The J gene is TRBJ2-7, the V gene TRBV6-6; weak D call: TRBD2 (5 bases). There are 16 residues in the CDR3. Per the germline V gene, CDR1 is MNHNY and CDR2 is SVGAGI (reference sequence). The germline V and J ends were trimmed by 8 bases and 0 bases, with 20 bases remaining between them. CDR3 amino acids: CASGDTTSGSSYEQYF. The CDR3 DNA reads TGTGCCAGCGGGGATACTACTTCGGGAAGCTCCTACGAGCAGTACTTC.

There are many counts of this clonotype. A library made for alpha chains picked up this beta chain off target, so its size means little. CDR3 loop: CASSLGPGGSYNEQFF. DNA of the CDR3: TGCGCCAGCAGCTTGGGGCCGGGGGGCTCCTACAATGAGCAGTTCTTC. The chain employs TRBV5-1 and TRBJ2-1; 7 nucleotides line up with TRBD2. The CDR3 covers 16 residues. Trimming at V came to 0 bases and at J to 0 bases, leaving 3 bases not matched to a gene. Germline CDR1 reads SGHRS; CDR2 reads YFSETQ.

As to this clonotype: In a library made to pick up alpha chains, this beta chain is a stray read with a size that means little. The gene calls are TRBV29-1 and TRBJ1-2; tentative D call: TRBD1 (6 bases). CDR3 length: 13 amino acids. CDR1 is SQVTM, CDR2 ANQGSEA, per germline. Trimming stripped 4 bases from V and 0 bases from J, with 9 bases between. In DNA, the CDR3 is TGCAGCGTTGGGGACAAAGCTAACTATGGCTACACCTTC. Encoded protein: CSVGDKANYGYTF.

Notes on this clonotype: A library made for alpha chains picked up this beta chain off target, so its size means little. This rearrangement joins TRBV20-1 to TRBJ1-2; unclear D gene. This CDR3 spans 11 amino acids. The germline CDR1 and CDR2 sequences are DFQATT and SNEGSKA (reference sequence). V was trimmed by 5 bases and J by 2 bases, leaving 6 bases between them. DNA of the CDR3: TGCAGTGCTTCTGACAACTATGGCTACACCTTC. It translates to CSASDNYGYTF.

This clonotype is labeled medium-sized. Being off target in a library aimed at alpha chains, this beta chain has a size of little meaning. The V and J genes are TRBV6-1 and TRBJ1-1; possible D gene TRBD1, 6 bases. V dropped 1 base and J dropped 0 bases, with 12 bases sitting between them. Germline V lookup: CDR1 MNHNS, CDR2 SASEGT. The CDR3 is made up of 16 amino acids. CDR3 region: CASSEEGGLMNTEAFF. In DNA, the CDR3 is TGTGCCAGCAGTGAAGAGGGGGGGCTCATGAACACTGAAGCTTTCTTT.